This TCR beta chain was found in a study of T cell repertoires in cytomegalovirus infection. Study at large: Indications of both CMV infection and matching HLA type were provided by public TCR beta signatures.

A single record per CDR3 protein comes from TCRdb applying MiXCR to the reads. Of approximately 260,000 distinct CDR3 sequences in the sample, about 17% were seen once. In its sample, this clonotype was seen a few times. What it binds is unknown. Study results and limitations: The response measured ex vivo was dominated by TCR beta clonotypes (HLA-C-restricted and CMV-specific). Cumulative frequency of public TCR beta families picked out carriers of CMV plus the relevant HLA.

From germline, CDR1 is MGHRA and CDR2 YSYEKL. The CDR3 extends over 14 amino acids. V lost 4 bases and J 6 bases, leaving 14 bases between the germline ends. This TCR derives from a human donor in good health (CMV status not recorded). Some clones in this sample may be carry-over from other donors' samples. The material sequenced was CD8+ T cells from PBMCs. The chain joins TRBV4-1 to TRBJ2-3; D might be TRBD1 (5 bases). CDR3 DNA: TGCGCCAGCAGCCGAACAGGTTTGGCGGATACGCAGTATTTT. Encoded protein: CASSRTGLADTQYF.